The text below deals with one T cell receptor beta chain. The data stem from a study of T-cell reconstitution after alpha-beta-depleted transplantation in children. For TCRbeta, the library was prepared with unique molecular identifiers. TCRdb re-analysed the PCR reads in MiXCR, keeping a single row per CDR3 protein. The sample carries about 610,000 distinct CDR3 sequences, about 10% recorded once. V lost 4 bases to trimming and J lost 1 base; unmatched junction nucleotides: 5. Germline V gene lookup returns CDR1 KGHSH and CDR2 LQKENI. The CDR3 covers 15 residues. The J gene is TRBJ1-1, the V gene TRBV18; 8 bases are a match to TRBD1. The sequencing used PBMCs from the stem cell graft donor, collected from the stem cell graft. This clonotype was obtained from a human donor who donated a stem cell graft to a child with acute myeloid leukemia. The CDR3 DNA is TGTGCCAGCTCACTAAGACAGGGGCAGAACACTGAAGCTTTCTTT. Translated: CASSLRQGQNTEAFF.